This entry lists 25 T cell receptor beta chains sequenced from one sample in a study of blood T cell repertoires in COVID-19. Assay used: immunoSEQ multiplex PCR; TCRdb lists only in-frame clones, some missing. The data hold approximately 53,000 clones, with under 90% observed a single time. The sample comprised peripheral blood. The receptors come from an elderly woman with COVID-19, enrolled during active disease.

The rearrangement joins TRBV3-1 (or the pseudogene TRBV3-2) to TRBJ2-2, with D possibly matching TRBD1 (7 bases). This CDR3 spans 15 amino acids. Trimming pared 3 bases from V and 6 bases from J, leaving 14 bases between. Per the germline V gene, CDR1 is LGHDT and CDR2 is YNNKEL (reference sequence). The CDR3 DNA reads as TGTGCCAGCAGCCACGGACAGGTAGCGGCCGGGGAGCTGTTTTTT. This translates into CASSHGQVAAGELFF.

This clone has only one observation. J is TRBJ1-1 and V is TRBV6-1; 8 bases line up with TRBD1. This CDR3 has 12 residues. J gave up 8 bases and V 10 bases, and 9 bases lay outside the gene matches. CDR1 MNHNS and CDR2 SASEGT come from the germline V gene. The CDR3 sequence is CATRGRSVEAFF. CDR3 coding DNA: TGTGCCACCAGGGGGCGCAGTGTAGAAGCTTTCTTT.

The gene calls are TRBV29-1 and TRBJ2-4; maybe TRBD1 (6 bases). The CDR3 length is 16 residues. Germline V gene lookup returns CDR1 SQVTM and CDR2 ANQGSEA. Trimming cost V 1 base and J 2 bases, with 15 bases left between them. CDR3 DNA: TGCAGCGTTGAAGTTTGGGGGCGCGGGCCCAAAAACATTCAGTACTTC. Amino acid sequence: CSVEVWGRGPKNIQYF.

V usage is TRBV28 and J usage is TRBJ2-4; tentatively, D is TRBD2 (5 bases). V shed 5 bases and J shed 6 bases, with 14 bases lying between them. The CDR3 is made up of 14 amino acids. CDR1 and CDR2 from the germline V gene are MDHEN and SYDVKM. The CDR3 here is CASSTPGLINIQYF. CDR3 nucleotide sequence: TGTGCCAGCAGTACCCCTGGACTTATAAACATTCAGTACTTC. Variable domain in full (rest from reference TRBV28 and TRBJ2-4): DVKVTQSSRYLVKRTGEKVFLECVQDMDHENMFWYRQDPGLGLRLIYFSYDVKMKEKGDIPEGYSVSREKKERFSLILESASTNQTSMYLCASSTPGLINIQYFGAGTRLSVL.

V and J are TRBV14 and TRBJ2-7; no reliable D call. Per germline, CDR1 SGHDN and CDR2 FVKESK. The CDR3 totals 15 residues. V dropped 5 bases and J dropped 5 bases, with 19 bases sitting between them. For the CDR3, the DNA is TGTGCCAGCAGCGCCACCAACGTCCTATCCCACGAGCAGTACTTC. Translated: CASSATNVLSHEQYF.

The chain links TRBV7-6 to TRBJ2-2; weak D call: TRBD1 (5 bases). CDR1 and CDR2 from the germline V gene are SGHVS and FNYEAQ. The CDR3 runs to 16 residues. Between the trimmed V and J ends, which lost 5 bases and 6 bases, there was a span of 19 bases. Written as DNA, the CDR3 is TGTGCCAGCAGCGCTGGGCAGGGTATTATATCCGGGGAGCTGTTTTTT. This gives the protein CASSAGQGIISGELFF.

The chain links TRBV7-6 to TRBJ2-7; 11 positions match TRBD2. The CDR3 contains 16 residues. The junction had 7 bases not matched to a gene; V was cut back by 4 bases and J by 2 bases. Germline V gives CDR1 SGHVS, CDR2 FNYEAQ. The CDR3 spells CASSSRVTSGTYEQYF. CDR3 coding DNA: TGTGCCAGCAGCTCGCGGGTGACTAGCGGGACCTACGAGCAGTACTTC.

J is TRBJ2-2 and V is TRBV28; 7 bases map to TRBD1. V shed 2 bases and J 7 bases; nucleotides not matched to a gene: 7. Germline lookup yields CDR1 MDHEN and CDR2 SYDVKM. This CDR3 contains 15 residues. The DNA for the CDR3 is TGTGCCAGCAGTTTACCCAGGGCAGGGGGCGGGGAGCTGTTTTTT. This codes for CASSLPRAGGGELFF. The full variable domain, in which reference TRBV28 and TRBJ2-2 provide the parts outside the CDR3, is DVKVTQSSRYLVKRTGEKVFLECVQDMDHENMFWYRQDPGLGLRLIYFSYDVKMKEKGDIPEGYSVSREKKERFSLILESASTNQTSMYLCASSLPRAGGGELFFGEGSRLTVL.

The chain joins TRBV6-5 to TRBJ1-5; D is uncertain. Trimming removed 5 bases at V and 0 bases at J, with 5 bases between. CDR1 and CDR2 from the germline V gene are MNHEY and SVGAGI. This CDR3 is built from 13 residues. CDR3 in DNA: TGTGCCAGCAGTAGCTATAGCAATCAGCCCCAGCATTTT. The encoded protein is CASSSYSNQPQHF.

The J gene is TRBJ1-6, the V gene TRBV28; maybe TRBD1 (6 bases). With 2 bases removed from V and 7 bases from J, the gap between germline ends came to 15 bases. Looked up from germline, CDR1 is MDHEN and CDR2 is SYDVKM. CDR3 length: 16 residues. CDR3 in amino acids: CASSLGPRGFNSPLHF. CDR3 sequence (DNA): TGTGCCAGCAGTTTAGGTCCCAGGGGTTTCAATTCACCCCTCCACTTT.

The J gene is TRBJ2-1, the V gene TRBV18; TRBD2 matches 16 bases. J lost 6 bases, V lost 6 bases, and 8 bases had no gene match. This CDR3 spans 17 amino acids. Germline assignment: CDR1 KGHSH and CDR2 LQKENI. The CDR3 protein is CASSPGTSGRVLNEQFF. The CDR3, as DNA: TGTGCCAGCTCCCCCGGGACTAGCGGGAGGGTTCTCAATGAGCAGTTCTTC.

The V call is TRBV5-1, the J call TRBJ2-1; D is perhaps TRBD2 (7 bases). The CDR3 sequence is 15 residues long. The V end lost 9 bases, the J end lost 8 bases, and 24 bases lay between the germline ends. The V gene's germline CDR1 is SGHRS and CDR2 YFSETQ. The chain's CDR3 is CATKGEGRPLDEQFF. In nucleotides, the CDR3 is TGCGCCACTAAGGGGGAGGGCCGCCCCCTTGATGAGCAGTTCTTC.

The genes are TRBV18 and TRBJ1-6; 7 bases line up with TRBD1. CDR1 and CDR2 from the germline V gene are KGHSH and LQKENI. The CDR3 extends over 14 amino acids. Trimming took 6 bases from V and 9 from J; bases not matched to a gene: 8. The CDR3 sequence: CASSVDRASSPLHF. In nucleotides, the CDR3 is TGTGCCAGCTCGGTTGACAGGGCGAGTTCACCCCTCCACTTT.

The chain employs TRBV15 and TRBJ2-7, with 12 bases aligning to TRBD2. After removal of 1 base from V and 6 bases from J, the junction contained 10 bases not matched to a gene. Per germline, CDR1 LNHNV and CDR2 YYDKDF (reference sequence). CDR3 length: 17 residues. CDR3 coding DNA: TGTGCCACCAGCAGAGGGCTAGCGGGAGGGCCGGGAGGCGAGCAGTACTTC. This translates into CATSRGLAGGPGGEQYF. The entire variable domain, with the rest obtained from reference TRBV15 and TRBJ2-7, is as follows: DAMVIQNPRYQVTQFGKPVTLSCSQTLNHNVMYWYQQKSSQAPKLLFHYYDKDFNNEADTPDNFQSRRPNTSFCFLDIRSPGLGDTAMYLCATSRGLAGGPGGEQYFGPGTRLTVT.

The CDR3 bases are TGCAGCGTTGAGAGGACACAAGGGACTGAAGCTTTCTTT. Translating gives CSVERTQGTEAFF. V usage is TRBV29-1 and J usage is TRBJ1-1; D possibly corresponds to TRBD1 (5 bases). Deletions cut 3 bases from V and 5 bases from J, with 13 bases between. CDR1 is SQVTM, CDR2 ANQGSEA, per germline. CDR3 size: 13 residues.

This clone has a handful of counts. The chain carries TRBV3-1 (or the pseudogene TRBV3-2) and TRBJ2-2; the D is unclear. This CDR3 region has 14 residues. The germline V gene encodes CDR1 LGHDT and CDR2 YNNKEL (reference sequence). V lost 1 base, J lost 3 bases, and 6 bases lay in between. CDR3 in amino acids: CASSQVRDTGELFF. The CDR3 DNA reads TGTGCCAGCAGCCAAGTCCGGGACACCGGGGAGCTGTTTTTT.

The chain carries TRBV11-3 and TRBJ2-5; TRBD1 matches 10 bases. CDR1 is SGHNT and CDR2 is YENEEA in the germline V gene. CDR3 length equals 16 residues. V was pared by 6 bases and J by 5 bases, with 12 bases of the junction left unmatched. For the CDR3, the DNA is TGTGCCAGCAGTTCTCCAGAGACAGGGGGCTTGGAGACCCAGTACTTC. It specifies CASSSPETGGLETQYF.

The chain combines TRBV5-1 with TRBJ2-5, with no clear D. Trimming removed 3 bases at V and 5 bases at J, with 14 bases between. Germline assignment: CDR1 SGHRS and CDR2 YFSETQ. The CDR3 covers 14 residues. CDR3 in DNA: TGCGCCAGCAGCTCCGAATTAGCTGCGGAGACCCAGTACTTC. Translating gives CASSSELAAETQYF. The entire variable domain, with the rest obtained from reference TRBV5-1 and TRBJ2-5, is as follows: KAGVTQTPRYLIKTRGQQVTLSCSPISGHRSVSWYQQTPGQGLQFLFEYFSETQRNKGNFPGRFSGRQFSNSRSEMNVSTLELGDSALYLCASSSELAAETQYFGPGTRLLVL.

This chain links TRBV3-1 (or the pseudogene TRBV3-2) with TRBJ1-3, with D possibly TRBD1 on 6 matching bases. CDR3 length equals 14 residues. Germline CDR1 and CDR2: LGHDT and YNNKEL (reference sequence). The V gene lost 6 bases and the J gene lost 1 base, with 10 bases spanning the gap. The CDR3 region has the DNA TGTGCCAGCAGTCTCGACAGGTCTGGAAACACCATATATTTT. It translates to CASSLDRSGNTIYF.

The chain has TRBV7-9 and TRBJ1-2; possible D gene TRBD1, 5 bases. The CDR3 has 13 amino acids. V was cut by 2 bases and J by 8 bases, with 12 bases left in between. Per the germline V gene, CDR1 is SEHNR and CDR2 is FQNEAQ (reference sequence). CDR3 amino acids: CASSLPGRDGYTF. The CDR3 nucleotides read TGTGCCAGCAGCTTACCCGGGAGGGACGGCTACACCTTC.

The J gene is TRBJ1-2, the V gene TRBV3-1 (or the pseudogene TRBV3-2); TRBD1 matches at 9 bases. J lost 3 bases, V lost 3 bases, and 5 bases had no gene match. Germline values: CDR1 LGHDT, CDR2 YNNKEL (reference sequence). The CDR3 consists of 15 residues. CDR3 sequence (DNA): TGTGCCAGCAGCCAGGGGACAGGGACTTACTATGGCTACACCTTC. This sequence encodes CASSQGTGTYYGYTF.

The chain is built from TRBV6-5 and TRBJ2-7; perhaps TRBD1 as D (5 bases). The germline V and J ends were trimmed by 2 bases and 2 bases, with 13 bases remaining between them. The CDR3 covers 15 residues. Looked up from germline, CDR1 is MNHEY and CDR2 is SVGAGI. This CDR3 reads CASSYQGRRTYEQYF. CDR3 bases: TGTGCCAGCAGTTACCAGGGCAGGAGAACCTACGAGCAGTACTTC.

The V and J genes are TRBV6-1 and TRBJ1-5, with TRBD1 matching over 8 bases. With V trimmed by 4 bases and J by 4 bases, 9 bases remained unmatched. The CDR3 contains 16 residues. The germline V gene encodes CDR1 MNHNS and CDR2 SASEGT. The CDR3 loop reads CASSVQSGTGNQPQHF. The CDR3 nucleotides are TGTGCCAGCAGTGTACAATCCGGGACAGGAAATCAGCCCCAGCATTTT.

The chain is built from TRBV19 and TRBJ1-2; TRBD1 matches at 10 bases. The germline V gene has CDR1 LNHDA and CDR2 SQIVND (reference sequence). Trimming took 7 bases from V and 7 from J; bases not matched to a gene: 6. CDR3 length: 13 amino acids. The CDR3 coding sequence is TGTGCCAGTACCCGACAGGGGGCGCGTGGCTACACCTTC. Translated: CASTRQGARGYTF.

The sample holds one count of this clone. The chain recombines TRBV18 with TRBJ2-5; 8 bases align to TRBD2. This CDR3 is 13 amino acids long. Germline CDR1 reads KGHSH; CDR2 reads LQKENI. V lost 4 bases, J lost 7 bases, and 5 bases stayed unmatched. The CDR3 DNA is TGTGCCAGCTCACTCGGGACTAGGGGGACCCAGTACTTC. It is translated as CASSLGTRGTQYF.